Sequencing of this TCR beta chain was carried out in a study of shared clonotypes between healthy human individuals. There are 15 residues in the CDR3. Germline lookup yields CDR1 MNHEY and CDR2 SVGAGI. V gave up 0 bases and J gave up 2 bases, with 9 bases separating them. CD45RO negativity and positive selection for CCR7 defined naive CD8 cells, a population that excluded terminally differentiated effector memory CD45RA+ cells. Some clones are missing from TCRdb's copy, which holds only in-frame ones; the method was immunoSEQ multiplex PCR. The sample has some 740,000 clones, about 92% seen once; the top ten hold less than 25%.

This chain joins TRBV6-5 and TRBJ2-3; no clear D gene. Sequencing was performed on naive CD8+ T cells sorted from blood. The sequence was collected from a man aged 25 to 40 in good health. CDR3 DNA sequence: TGTGCCAGCAGTTACTCTGGAGCAGTCACAGATACGCAGTATTTT. This translates into CASSYSGAVTDTQYF.